This T cell receptor beta chain was identified during a study of blood T cell repertoires in COVID-19. Study in general: From the United States, Italy and Spain came samples of acute and convalescent COVID-19.

V was shortened by 3 bases and J by 1 base, with 10 bases between the two germline ends. CDR1 and CDR2 (germline): LGHNA, YSLEER. CDR3 length: 15 amino acids. Authors' processing steps: Nucleated cell counts were estimated from reference gene primer amplification. Sequencing used immunoSEQ multiplex PCR; TCRdb keeps in-frame clones, though not all of them. That table supplies the V and J calls and clone size; D and trimming were determined from the DNA. This table has roughly 150,000 clones, roughly 80% appearing once. The source is a man aged 65 to 79 with active or convalescent COVID-19. Sequencing was performed on peripheral blood. The rearrangement joins TRBV4-3 to TRBJ2-1, with D maybe TRBD1 (6 bases). The CDR3 nucleotides are TGCGCCAGCAGCCATTCTCAGGGGTCCTACAATGAGCAGTTCTTC. Encoded protein: CASSHSQGSYNEQFF.